A single sample is the source of the 6 T cell receptor beta chains below, sequenced in a study of cytomegalovirus exposure and HLA in healthy donors. Use of 60 Vbeta and 13 Jbeta primers characterized the PCR. Data came from immunoSEQ multiplex PCR; TCRdb stores just in-frame clones and leaves some out. The repertoire consists of about 190,000 clones, with more than 70% occurring once and the leading ten covering approximately 5%. Sequencing was carried out using PBMCs. These receptors were collected from a man between 25 and 39 years old in good health and CMV-seropositive.

The J gene is TRBJ2-3, the V gene TRBV7-6; no definite D call. The CDR3 extends over 15 amino acids. The germline gives CDR1 SGHVS, CDR2 FNYEAQ. V lost 4 bases, J lost 0 bases, and 11 bases lay in between. The CDR3 bases are TGTGCCAGCAGCTCCAGATCCCCCAGCACAGATACGCAGTATTTT. Amino acid sequence: CASSSRSPSTDTQYF.

This clone occurred a few times. J is TRBJ2-2 and V is TRBV28, with 8 bases fitting TRBD1. The CDR3 sequence is 15 residues long. The V segment lost 5 bases and the J segment 3 bases; nucleotides outside the gene matches: 5. Per germline, CDR1 MDHEN and CDR2 SYDVKM. The CDR3 region has the DNA TGTGCCAGCAGTCCGGACAGGGAGGACACCGGGGAGCTGTTTTTT. Residues: CASSPDREDTGELFF.

V gene TRBV7-3 combines with J gene TRBJ2-3; 12 bases map to TRBD2. Trimming at V came to 5 bases and at J to 1 base, leaving 7 bases not matched to a gene. Germline CDR1 is SGHTA and CDR2 is FQGTGA. CDR3 length: 17 amino acids. CDR3 sequence (DNA): TGTGCCAGCAGCCCACCGGGACTAGCGGGCCGCACAGATACGCAGTATTTT. Its translation is CASSPPGLAGRTDTQYF.

This clone was seen only once. The chain uses TRBV5-4 and TRBJ1-1; D is possibly TRBD1 (5 bases). From germline, CDR1 is SGHNT and CDR2 YYREEE (reference sequence). The V end lost 1 base, the J end lost 3 bases, and 7 bases lay between the germline ends. The CDR3 totals 13 residues. In DNA form, the CDR3 reads TGTGCCAGCAGCTTGTGGGGGGACACTGAAGCTTTCTTT. Translation gives CASSLWGDTEAFF.

This sequence joins TRBV7-3 and TRBJ2-1; a possible D gene is TRBD2 (5 bases). V shed 2 bases and J shed 5 bases, with 10 bases lying between them. The germline CDR1 and CDR2 sequences are SGHTA and FQGTGA. There are 14 residues in the CDR3. The CDR3 region has the DNA TGTGCCAGCAGCTTATTTGGAGGAAACAATGAGCAGTTCTTC. Translated, it gives CASSLFGGNNEQFF.

In this sample, this clone turned up once. The genes are TRBV7-9 and TRBJ1-2; TRBD1 might be the D (5 bases). Trimming removed 1 base at V and 4 bases at J, with 13 bases between. This CDR3 contains 15 residues. The germline V gene has CDR1 SEHNR and CDR2 FQNEAQ (reference sequence). CDR3 region: CASSLDSRAIYGYTF. CDR3 DNA: TGTGCCAGCAGCTTAGATTCCAGGGCGATCTATGGCTACACCTTC.